This T cell receptor beta chain was found in a study of Graves' ophthalmopathy and Graves' hyperthyroidism. Overall study findings and caveats: The majority of expanded thyroid clonotypes above 0.001 frequency also occurred in blood.

As to this clonotype: Its specificity is unknown.

Researchers took RNA transcripts and amplified TCR beta CDR3 regions from them. HTBI primers were employed in first-round RT-PCR, then a second-round multiplex PCR followed. MiXCR, applied by TCRdb to the multiplex PCR reads, yields one record per CDR3 protein. The sample shows hundreds of thousands of distinct CDR3 sequences, about 20% of them seen only once. Trimming left V 1 base short and J 8 bases short, with 8 bases between. Per germline, CDR1 LGHDT and CDR2 YNNKEL (reference sequence). This CDR3 has 12 residues. This chain connects TRBV3-1 to TRBJ1-2; D ambiguous. This receptor was identified in a woman aged 18 to 35 with stable Graves' hyperthyroidism. Some clones in this sample may be carry-over from other donors' samples. The specimen was peripheral blood. CDR3: CASSQGETGYTF. The CDR3, as DNA: TGTGCCAGCAGCCAAGGTGAAACGGGCTACACCTTC. Based on the CDR3 plus reference TRBV3-1 and TRBJ1-2, the full variable domain is DTAVSQTPKYLVTQMGNDKSIKCEQNLGHDTMYWYKQDSKKFLKIMFSYNNKELIINETVPNRFSPKSPDKAHLNLHINSLELGDSAVYFCASSQGETGYTFGSGTRLTVV.